The T cell receptor (beta chain) described here comes from a study of brain T cells in children with intractable seizures. Study observations and caveats: Viral specificity was inferred only from CDR3 similarity; HCMV serostatus was unknown.

A word on this clone: Its specificity is not known.

Repertoires were generated with immunoSEQ multiplex PCR, while TCRdb's copy carries only in-frame clones and drops some. The sample holds 100,000 to 120,000 clones; roughly 94% are singletons and the top ten take 3.8%. V was trimmed by 4 bases and J by 1 base, leaving 10 bases between them. Germline assignment: CDR1 MDHEN and CDR2 SYDVKM. CDR3 size: 14 residues. The clonotype originates from a boy younger than two with hemimegalencephaly and intractable seizures. Sequenced here: peripheral blood, sampled at surgery. The chain uses TRBV28 and TRBJ2-5; D unresolved. The CDR3 reads CASSWVTAQETQYF. The CDR3 DNA follows: TGTGCCAGCAGTTGGGTCACCGCCCAAGAGACCCAGTACTTC.